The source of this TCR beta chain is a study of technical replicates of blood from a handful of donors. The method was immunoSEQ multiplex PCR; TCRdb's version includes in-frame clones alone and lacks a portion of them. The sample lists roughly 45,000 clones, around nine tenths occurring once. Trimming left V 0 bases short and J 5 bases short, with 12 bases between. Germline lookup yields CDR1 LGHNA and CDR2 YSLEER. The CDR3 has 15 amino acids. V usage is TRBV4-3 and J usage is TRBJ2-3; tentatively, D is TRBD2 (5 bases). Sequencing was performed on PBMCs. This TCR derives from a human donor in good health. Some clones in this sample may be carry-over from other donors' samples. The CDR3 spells CASSQDSRGGDTQYF. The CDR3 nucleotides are TGCGCCAGCAGCCAAGATTCCCGGGGTGGAGATACGCAGTATTTT.